This TCR beta chain emerged from a study of technical replicates of blood from several donors. Here immunoSEQ multiplex PCR was the method, and the copy in TCRdb shows in-frame clones only, minus some. The table has about 73,000 clones, roughly 93% seen once; the top ten hold about 0.26%. Trimming shortened V by 0 bases and J by 2 bases, and 13 bases separated the two germline ends. CDR1 and CDR2 from the germline V gene are SGHRS and YFSETQ. This CDR3 comprises 16 residues. This chain links TRBV5-1 with TRBJ2-3, with a tentative D call TRBD1 (6 bases). The source of this sequence is a human donor in good health. Sequenced material: T cells isolated from PBMCs. Written as DNA, the CDR3 is TGCGCCAGCAGCTTGGTGGCAGGGGATGCCACAGATACGCAGTATTTT. Amino acid sequence: CASSLVAGDATDTQYF.